A selection of T cell receptor beta chains follows, all from one sample in a study of blood T cell repertoires in COVID-19. The data were produced by immunoSEQ multiplex PCR, yet TCRdb's version contains in-frame clones alone and is incomplete. The sample has 650,000 to 800,000 clones; 90% are singletons. Specimen: peripheral blood. The receptors derive from a young woman with acute or convalescent COVID-19. The CDR3 runs from the conserved cysteine through the conserved F or W. D genes are given only for firm matches. Some rows mark clone size as missing; the rest say once, few, many or name a class of expanded clone.

J gene: TRBJ1-2; D gene: .; clone size: .; V gene: TRBV6-5; CDR3 protein: CASSPKTYGYTF; CDR3 DNA: TGTGCCAGCAGCCCCAAAACATATGGCTACACCTTC
J gene: TRBJ1-4; D gene: .; clone size: .; V gene: TRBV4-1; CDR3 protein: CASSQNELPTNEKLFF; CDR3 DNA: TGCGCCAGCAGCCAGAATGAACTCCCAACTAATGAAAAACTGTTTTTT
J gene: TRBJ1-1; D gene: .; clone size: .; V gene: TRBV5-1; CDR3 protein: CASSAGRRMNTEAFF; CDR3 DNA: TGCGCCAGCAGCGCAGGCCGACGCATGAACACTGAAGCTTTCTTT
J gene: TRBJ2-2; D gene: .; clone size: .; V gene: TRBV15; CDR3 protein: CATSREDAGMNTGELFF; CDR3 DNA: TGTGCCACCAGCAGAGAGGACGCAGGGATGAACACCGGGGAGCTGTTTTTT
J gene: TRBJ2-7; D gene: .; clone size: .; V gene: TRBV19; CDR3 protein: CASSIGGVSYEQYF; CDR3 DNA: TGTGCCAGTAGTATCGGAGGGGTCTCCTACGAGCAGTACTTC
J gene: TRBJ1-2; D gene: .; clone size: .; V gene: TRBV4-3; CDR3 protein: CASSQARGWNYGYTF; CDR3 DNA: TGCGCCAGCAGCCAAGCGCGGGGATGGAACTATGGCTACACCTTC
J gene: TRBJ2-3; D gene: .; clone size: .; V gene: TRBV5-6; CDR3 protein: CASSWGGASVDTQYF; CDR3 DNA: TGTGCCAGCAGCTGGGGAGGCGCCAGCGTAGATACGCAGTATTTT
J gene: TRBJ1-1; D gene: .; clone size: .; V gene: TRBV19; CDR3 protein: CASSRTENTEAFF; CDR3 DNA: TGTGCCAGTAGCCGGACAGAAAACACTGAAGCTTTCTTT
J gene: TRBJ1-6; D gene: .; clone size: .; V gene: TRBV4-1; CDR3 protein: CASSQGTVKGSSYNSPLHF; CDR3 DNA: TGCGCCAGCAGCCAAGGGACCGTCAAAGGGAGCTCCTATAATTCACCCCTCCACTTT
J gene: TRBJ1-2; D gene: TRBD1; clone size: .; V gene: TRBV5-4; CDR3 protein: CASSLYPRTGAYHGYTF; CDR3 DNA: TGTGCCAGCAGCCTCTATCCCAGGACAGGGGCCTATCATGGCTACACCTTC
J gene: TRBJ2-2; D gene: .; clone size: .; V gene: TRBV9; CDR3 protein: CASPTTANTGELFF; CDR3 DNA: TGTGCCAGCCCGACTACCGCGAACACCGGGGAGCTGTTTTTT
J gene: TRBJ1-5; D gene: TRBD1; clone size: .; V gene: TRBV6-5; CDR3 protein: CASSRGQGQRQPQHF; CDR3 DNA: TGTGCCAGCAGCCGCGGACAGGGGCAACGACAGCCCCAGCATTTT
J gene: TRBJ1-1; D gene: .; clone size: few; V gene: TRBV19; CDR3 protein: CASSFSVNTEAFF; CDR3 DNA: TGTGCCAGTAGTTTCTCAGTGAACACTGAAGCTTTCTTT
J gene: TRBJ1-4; D gene: .; clone size: .; V gene: TRBV12-2; CDR3 protein: CASRLILPLDRAYNEKLFF; CDR3 DNA: TGTGCAAGTCGCTTAATTCTCCCTCTCGACAGGGCTTATAATGAAAAACTGTTTTTT
J gene: TRBJ2-1; D gene: TRBD2; clone size: .; V gene: TRBV6-2/TRBV6-3; CDR3 protein: CASSYQTRGVRNNEQFF; CDR3 DNA: TGTGCCAGCAGTTATCAAACTCGGGGGGTCCGGAACAATGAGCAGTTCTTC
J gene: TRBJ1-5; D gene: .; clone size: .; V gene: TRBV5-1; CDR3 protein: CASSFGEGGPQHF; CDR3 DNA: TGCGCCAGCAGCTTCGGGGAGGGTGGGCCCCAGCATTTT
J gene: TRBJ1-1; D gene: .; clone size: .; V gene: TRBV19; CDR3 protein: CASSIGSLEAFF; CDR3 DNA: TGTGCCAGTAGTATAGGGAGCCTTGAAGCTTTCTTT
J gene: TRBJ1-4; D gene: .; clone size: .; V gene: TRBV6-1; CDR3 protein: CASSEWTSDEKLFF; CDR3 DNA: TGTGCCAGCAGTGAATGGACAAGCGATGAAAAACTGTTTTTT
J gene: TRBJ1-2; D gene: .; clone size: .; V gene: TRBV7-3; CDR3 protein: CASSPDGFGGLDYGYTF; CDR3 DNA: TGTGCCAGCAGCCCGGATGGCTTCGGGGGGCTGGACTATGGCTACACCTTC
J gene: TRBJ1-3; D gene: .; clone size: .; V gene: TRBV30; CDR3 protein: CAWSVFQVPPSGNTIYF; CDR3 DNA: TGTGCCTGGAGTGTTTTCCAGGTCCCCCCCTCTGGAAACACCATATATTTT
J gene: TRBJ1-2; D gene: .; clone size: .; V gene: TRBV9; CDR3 protein: CASSVGGRDGYTF; CDR3 DNA: TGTGCCAGCAGCGTAGGGGGGCGCGATGGCTACACCTTC
J gene: TRBJ1-5; D gene: .; clone size: .; V gene: TRBV4-1; CDR3 protein: CASSQGWRQPQHF; CDR3 DNA: TGCGCCAGCAGCCAAGGGTGGAGGCAGCCCCAGCATTTT
J gene: TRBJ1-1; D gene: TRBD1; clone size: .; V gene: TRBV6-1; CDR3 protein: CASSETGEFTEAFF; CDR3 DNA: TGTGCCAGCAGTGAGACAGGGGAGTTTACTGAAGCTTTCTTT
J gene: TRBJ2-6; D gene: TRBD1; clone size: once; V gene: TRBV18; CDR3 protein: CASSPRDRGLSGANVLTF; CDR3 DNA: TGTGCCAGCTCACCACGAGACAGGGGGCTTTCTGGGGCCAACGTCCTGACTTTC
J gene: TRBJ1-1; D gene: TRBD1; clone size: .; V gene: TRBV6-5; CDR3 protein: CASSLGQITEAFF; CDR3 DNA: TGTGCCAGCAGCCTGGGACAGATAACTGAAGCTTTCTTT
J gene: TRBJ2-2; D gene: TRBD1; clone size: .; V gene: TRBV10-3; CDR3 protein: CAIRQRDSNTGELFF; CDR3 DNA: TGTGCCATCAGGCAACGGGACAGTAACACCGGGGAGCTGTTTTTT
J gene: TRBJ2-7; D gene: TRBD2; clone size: .; V gene: TRBV3-1/TRBV3-2; CDR3 protein: CASSQSAGTTSYEQYF; CDR3 DNA: TGTGCCAGCAGCCAGAGCGCCGGGACTACCTCCTACGAGCAGTACTTC
J gene: TRBJ1-5; D gene: .; clone size: .; V gene: TRBV6-2/TRBV6-3; CDR3 protein: CASSLQGGQPQHF; CDR3 DNA: TGTGCCAGCAGTCTACAGGGCGGACAGCCCCAGCATTTT
J gene: TRBJ1-2; D gene: .; clone size: .; V gene: TRBV6-1; CDR3 protein: CASSEVRTVRTF; CDR3 DNA: TGTGCCAGCAGTGAAGTAAGGACAGTCCGCACCTTC
J gene: TRBJ1-1; D gene: .; clone size: .; V gene: TRBV9; CDR3 protein: CASSVEVASTEAFF; CDR3 DNA: TGTGCCAGCAGCGTAGAAGTGGCCTCCACTGAAGCTTTCTTT
J gene: TRBJ1-1; D gene: .; clone size: .; V gene: TRBV7-9; CDR3 protein: CASSSQGRTEAFF; CDR3 DNA: TGTGCCAGCAGCTCGCAGGGCCGAACTGAAGCTTTCTTT
J gene: TRBJ1-5; D gene: .; clone size: few; V gene: TRBV6-2/TRBV6-3; CDR3 protein: CASSYSEGPNQPQHF; CDR3 DNA: TGTGCCAGCAGTTACTCGGAGGGGCCCAATCAGCCCCAGCATTTT
J gene: TRBJ1-2; D gene: TRBD1; clone size: .; V gene: TRBV24-1; CDR3 protein: CATSGGQGDYGYTF; CDR3 DNA: TGTGCCACCAGTGGGGGACAGGGGGACTATGGCTACACCTTC
J gene: TRBJ1-5; D gene: .; clone size: .; V gene: TRBV24-1; CDR3 protein: CATSSGGILGNQPQHF; CDR3 DNA: TGTGCCACCAGTAGTGGGGGGATCCTAGGCAATCAGCCCCAGCATTTT
J gene: TRBJ2-5; D gene: TRBD2; clone size: .; V gene: TRBV5-4; CDR3 protein: CASSLTSGGETQYF; CDR3 DNA: TGTGCCAGCAGCTTGACTAGCGGGGGAGAGACCCAGTACTTC
J gene: TRBJ2-7; D gene: TRBD2; clone size: .; V gene: TRBV28; CDR3 protein: CASSQEHGGGPYEQYF; CDR3 DNA: TGTGCCAGCAGCCAAGAACACGGGGGGGGCCCCTACGAGCAGTACTTC
J gene: TRBJ1-4; D gene: .; clone size: .; V gene: TRBV7-6; CDR3 protein: CASSLYDPGYNEKLFF; CDR3 DNA: TGTGCCAGCAGCTTATACGATCCAGGGTATAATGAAAAACTGTTTTTT
J gene: TRBJ1-1; D gene: .; clone size: .; V gene: TRBV9; CDR3 protein: CASSPRTALNTEAFF; CDR3 DNA: TGTGCCAGCAGCCCGCGGACAGCTTTGAACACTGAAGCTTTCTTT
J gene: TRBJ2-2; D gene: TRBD2; clone size: .; V gene: TRBV9; CDR3 protein: CASSGLAGAPGELFF; CDR3 DNA: TGTGCCAGCAGCGGACTAGCGGGGGCCCCCGGGGAGCTGTTTTTT
J gene: TRBJ1-2; D gene: TRBD1; clone size: .; V gene: TRBV5-1; CDR3 protein: CASSPRDRGSFYGYTF; CDR3 DNA: TGCGCCAGCAGCCCCCGGGACAGGGGATCGTTCTATGGCTACACCTTC
J gene: TRBJ1-1; D gene: TRBD1; clone size: .; V gene: TRBV25-1; CDR3 protein: CASSPSDRGSTEAFF; CDR3 DNA: TGTGCCAGCAGCCCAAGCGACAGGGGAAGCACTGAAGCTTTCTTT
J gene: TRBJ2-1; D gene: .; clone size: .; V gene: TRBV15; CDR3 protein: CATSRHGGSYNEQFF; CDR3 DNA: TGTGCCACCAGCAGACACGGGGGCTCCTACAATGAGCAGTTCTTC
J gene: TRBJ1-2; D gene: TRBD1; clone size: once; V gene: TRBV6-5; CDR3 protein: CASSFGDRLFGYTF; CDR3 DNA: TGTGCCAGCAGTTTTGGGGACAGGCTTTTTGGCTACACCTTC
J gene: TRBJ1-5; D gene: .; clone size: few; V gene: TRBV4-1; CDR3 protein: CASSQGRGNQPQHF; CDR3 DNA: TGCGCCAGCAGCCAAGGCAGGGGCAATCAGCCCCAGCATTTT
J gene: TRBJ1-1; D gene: .; clone size: .; V gene: TRBV19; CDR3 protein: CASSSREGAEAFF; CDR3 DNA: TGTGCCAGTAGTTCCCGAGAGGGAGCTGAAGCTTTCTTT
J gene: TRBJ2-1; D gene: .; clone size: .; V gene: TRBV9; CDR3 protein: CASSASDRNNEQFF; CDR3 DNA: TGTGCCAGCAGCGCTTCGGACAGAAATAATGAGCAGTTCTTC
J gene: TRBJ1-2; D gene: .; clone size: .; V gene: TRBV4-1; CDR3 protein: CASSPGTPYGYTF; CDR3 DNA: TGCGCCAGCAGCCCCGGGACACCCTATGGCTACACCTTC
J gene: TRBJ2-3; D gene: .; clone size: .; V gene: TRBV5-4; CDR3 protein: CASSLVTGHTDTQYF; CDR3 DNA: TGTGCCAGCAGTTTAGTAACAGGACACACAGATACGCAGTATTTT
J gene: TRBJ2-5; D gene: .; clone size: .; V gene: TRBV30; CDR3 protein: CAWSVSGSQETQYF; CDR3 DNA: TGTGCCTGGAGTGTTAGCGGCTCCCAAGAGACCCAGTACTTC
J gene: TRBJ2-7; D gene: TRBD2; clone size: .; V gene: TRBV6-5; CDR3 protein: CASSRLAQIYEQYF; CDR3 DNA: TGTGCCAGCAGTCGACTAGCACAAATTTACGAGCAGTACTTC
J gene: TRBJ1-1; D gene: .; clone size: .; V gene: TRBV6-2/TRBV6-3; CDR3 protein: CASSPTENTEAFF; CDR3 DNA: TGTGCCAGCAGCCCGACAGAGAACACTGAAGCTTTCTTT